This T cell receptor beta chain originates from a study of cytomegalovirus exposure and HLA in healthy donors. Study conclusions and caveats: Some V segments (TRBV6-2 and TRBV6-3 among them) were excluded as indistinguishable. HLA alleles showed associations with some 15,000 TCR beta sequences in a later analysis, at a 0.05 false discovery rate.

Primers: 60 Vbeta forward and 13 Jbeta reverse. The table came from immunoSEQ multiplex PCR; TCRdb's copy has only in-frame clones and leaves some out. The sample records about 61,000 clones, about 90% being singletons. Details on this clone: Its antigen is unknown.

CDR1 is SGHTA, CDR2 FQGNSA, per germline. Germline trimming cut 4 bases from V and 7 bases from J; bases unmatched to any gene: 5. The CDR3 runs to 13 residues. The clonotype was recovered from a man between 25 and 39 years old in good health and CMV-seropositive. V usage is TRBV7-2 and J usage is TRBJ2-5; 8 bases agree with TRBD2. The sample taken for sequencing was PBMCs. The CDR3 sequence is CASSSAGEVTQYF. CDR3 nucleotide sequence: TGTGCCAGCAGCTCAGCGGGAGAGGTGACCCAGTACTTC.